This T cell receptor beta chain stems from a study of STAT5B mutations in CD4+ large granular lymphocyte leukemia. Sequencing used immunoSEQ multiplex PCR; TCRdb keeps in-frame clones, though not all of them. Of about 30,000 clones in the sample, around three quarters were seen once. Per the germline V gene, CDR1 is MNHEY and CDR2 is SMNVEV (reference sequence). The CDR3 is made up of 18 amino acids. Trimming at V came to 2 bases and at J to 4 bases, leaving 14 bases not matched to a gene. The V gene is TRBV27, the J gene TRBJ2-5; 9 nucleotides agree with TRBD1. The sequence was collected from a human donor in good health. Sequencing was done on a sample of CD4+ T cells from blood buffy coats. The CDR3 loop reads CASSLGGWRNRGRETQYF. Here the CDR3 DNA reads TGTGCCAGCAGTTTAGGGGGTTGGAGAAACAGGGGGCGAGAGACCCAGTACTTC.